The subject of this entry is one T cell receptor beta chain. Execution of the assay was at deep level. Genomic DNA of every subset was divided equally among multiple immunoSEQ plates. Here immunoSEQ multiplex PCR was the method, and the copy in TCRdb shows in-frame clones only, minus some. The repertoire includes around 450,000 clones, around 79% of them detected once, and around 13% sits in the top ten. The source of the sample is a study of shared clonotypes between healthy human individuals. The donors were adults (healthy and HIV-negative) with no recent acute infections or vaccinations. The CDR3 is made up of 14 amino acids. CDR1 and CDR2 from the germline V gene are MNHNS and SASEGT. With 6 bases removed from V and 0 bases from J, the gap between germline ends came to 9 bases.

The sequencing sample was made of PBMCs. The chain recombines TRBV6-1 with TRBJ1-5; D is unresolved. The TCR was taken from a woman aged 40 to 50 in good health. Some clones in this sample may be carry-over from other donors' samples. In nucleotides, the CDR3 is TGTGCCAGCAGGGAGACTTATAGCAATCAGCCCCAGCATTTT. The encoded protein is CASRETYSNQPQHF.